Listed here are 3 T cell receptor beta chains from one sample, sequenced in a study of post-analysis software for immune sequencing data. Study findings and constraints: Compared with controls, patients had more of roughly 5 TRBV segments, including TRBV5-6, TRBV5-1 and TRBV20-1.

Their cognate antigens are unknown. cDNA libraries of TCR beta carried unique molecular identifiers. TCRdb reprocessed the PCR reads with MiXCR, giving one entry per CDR3 protein. The sample has hundreds of thousands of distinct CDR3 sequences, under 55% seen once; the top ten hold 12%. The sample taken for sequencing was blood. These receptors were collected from a girl aged 10 to 17 with multiple sclerosis.

The chain uses TRBV25-1 and TRBJ2-3; 9 bases match TRBD2. CDR1 is MGHDK, CDR2 SYGVNS, per germline. CDR3 length equals 15 residues. The V and J ends lost 6 bases and 2 bases, in that order; junction bases with no gene match: 6. In DNA, the CDR3 is TGTGCCAGCAGCTTAGCGGGAGAGGTCACAGATACGCAGTATTTT. This translates into CASSLAGEVTDTQYF.

J is TRBJ2-5 and V is TRBV3-1; the match to TRBD2 covers 7 bases. Looked up from germline, CDR1 is LGHDT and CDR2 is YNNKEL (reference sequence). This CDR3 has 13 residues. The ends lost 3 bases at V and 3 bases at J; junction bases unmatched: 1. This CDR3 is CASSQAGEETQYF. The CDR3 DNA reads TGTGCCAGCAGCCAGGCGGGAGAAGAGACCCAGTACTTC.

The chain employs TRBV12-3 or TRBV12-4 and TRBJ2-3, with D perhaps TRBD2 (5 bases). Trimming left V 6 bases short and J 8 bases short, with 12 bases between. The CDR3 consists of 12 residues. The CDR3 DNA reads TGTGCCAGCAGCCGAGAAGCGGTTACGCAGTATTTT. Its translation: CASSREAVTQYF.